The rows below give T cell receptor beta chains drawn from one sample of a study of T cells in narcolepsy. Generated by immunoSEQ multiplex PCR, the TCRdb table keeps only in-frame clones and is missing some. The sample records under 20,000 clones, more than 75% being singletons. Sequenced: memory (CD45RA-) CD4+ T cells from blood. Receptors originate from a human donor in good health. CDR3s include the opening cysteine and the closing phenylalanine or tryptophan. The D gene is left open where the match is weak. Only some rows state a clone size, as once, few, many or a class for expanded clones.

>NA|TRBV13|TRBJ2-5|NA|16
CASRVNGGQRPGAQYF
TGTGCCAGCAGAGTGAACGGGGGACAGCGGCCGGGGGCCCAGTACTTC
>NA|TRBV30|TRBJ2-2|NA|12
CAWSVYTGELFF
TGTGCCTGGAGTGTCTACACCGGGGAGCTGTTTTTT
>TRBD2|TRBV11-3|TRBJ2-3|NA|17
CASSSSVLAGNTDTQYF
TGTGCCAGCAGCTCGTCTGTGCTAGCGGGAAACACAGATACGCAGTATTTT
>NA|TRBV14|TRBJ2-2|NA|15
CASSQASISTGELFF
TGTGCCAGCAGCCAAGCTAGCATTAGCACCGGGGAGCTGTTTTTT
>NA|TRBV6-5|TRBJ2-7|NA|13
CASSYRPGAGPYF
TGTGCCAGCAGTTACCGGCCGGGGGCTGGCCCGTACTTC
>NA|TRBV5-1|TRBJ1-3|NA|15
CASSLVESSGNTIYF
TGCGCCAGCAGCTTGGTGGAGTCCTCTGGAAACACCATATATTTT
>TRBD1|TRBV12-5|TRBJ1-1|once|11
CASGMGQAGFF
TGTGCTAGTGGCATGGGACAGGCCGGGTTCTTT
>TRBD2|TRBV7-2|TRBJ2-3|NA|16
CASSNMHGGAGDTQYF
TGTGCCAGCAGCAATATGCACGGGGGGGCCGGGGATACGCAGTATTTT
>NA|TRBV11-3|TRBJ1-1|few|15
CASSQDWRMNTEAFF
TGTGCCAGCAGTCAGGACTGGAGGATGAACACTGAAGCTTTCTTT
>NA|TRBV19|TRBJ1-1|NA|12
CASSVSNTEAFF
TGTGCCAGTAGTGTTTCTAACACTGAAGCTTTCTTT
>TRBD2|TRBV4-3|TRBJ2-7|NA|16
CASSLNIAGGTYEQYF
TGCGCCAGCAGCCTCAACATAGCGGGAGGAACTTACGAGCAGTACTTC
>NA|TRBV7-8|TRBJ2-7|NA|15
CASSGVAGALNEQYF
TGTGCCAGCAGCGGGGTTGCGGGGGCGCTGAACGAGCAGTACTTC
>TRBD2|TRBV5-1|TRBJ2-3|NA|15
CASSFAGLATDTQYF
TGCGCCAGCAGCTTTGCGGGACTAGCAACAGATACGCAGTATTTT
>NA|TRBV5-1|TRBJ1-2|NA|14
CASSLFSSLDGYTF
TGCGCCAGCAGCTTGTTCTCTTCTTTGGATGGCTACACCTTC
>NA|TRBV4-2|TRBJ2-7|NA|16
CASSQDQTGIPGEQYF
TGTGCCAGCAGCCAAGATCAGACGGGCATCCCCGGCGAGCAGTACTTC
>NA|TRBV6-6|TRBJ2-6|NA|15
CASSPGNSGANALTF
TGTGCCAGCAGTCCAGGGAACTCTGGGGCCAACGCCCTGACTTTC
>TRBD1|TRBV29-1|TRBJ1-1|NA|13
CSAPGQGDTEAFF
TGCAGCGCCCCGGGACAGGGGGACACTGAAGCTTTCTTT
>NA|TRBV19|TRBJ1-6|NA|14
CASSISGVNSPLHF
TGTGCCAGTAGTATCAGCGGGGTAAATTCACCCCTCCACTTT
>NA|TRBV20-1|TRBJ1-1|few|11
CSARQNTEAFF
TGCAGTGCTAGACAGAACACTGAAGCTTTCTTT
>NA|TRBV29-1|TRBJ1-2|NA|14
CSVGDSSGRYGYTF
TGCAGCGTTGGGGACTCCTCGGGCCGTTATGGCTACACCTTC
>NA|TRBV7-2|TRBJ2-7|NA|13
CASSLETSYEQYF
TGTGCCAGCAGCTTAGAAACTAGCTACGAGCAGTACTTC
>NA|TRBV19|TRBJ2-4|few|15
CASSIGSGGKNIQYF
TGTGCCAGTAGTATAGGCTCCGGGGGCAAAAACATTCAGTACTTC
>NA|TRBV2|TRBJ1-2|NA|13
CASSGGVIHGYTF
TGTGCCAGCAGTGGAGGGGTTATCCATGGCTACACCTTC